The present T cell receptor (beta chain) was sequenced within a study of cytomegalovirus exposure and HLA in healthy donors. PCR involved 60 Vbeta and 13 Jbeta primers. Generated by immunoSEQ multiplex PCR, the TCRdb table keeps only in-frame clones and is missing some. The sample consists of about 240,000 clones, about 80% of them appearing once. A remark on this clone: The target antigen is unknown.

With 0 bases clipped from V and 3 bases from J, the junction kept 11 bases outside the gene matches. The CDR3 has 17 residues. Germline loops: CDR1 SGHDT, CDR2 YYEEEE. Broader study findings: High sensitivity and specificity were reportedly achieved when the classifier diagnosed cytomegalovirus status. What was likely a sequencing artifact was a cluster of highly shared sequence variants. Within an earlier analysis, most TCR beta V segments proved productive either about 87% or about 30% of the time.

The sequence derives from a woman aged 60-75 years in good health and CMV-seropositive. The J gene is TRBJ2-5, the V gene TRBV5-6; 7 nucleotides agree with TRBD1. Sequencing was carried out using PBMCs. The CDR3 DNA follows: TGTGCCAGCAGCTTGGTTGGTATTCCGGGACAGAAAGAGACCCAGTACTTC. It encodes CASSLVGIPGQKETQYF.